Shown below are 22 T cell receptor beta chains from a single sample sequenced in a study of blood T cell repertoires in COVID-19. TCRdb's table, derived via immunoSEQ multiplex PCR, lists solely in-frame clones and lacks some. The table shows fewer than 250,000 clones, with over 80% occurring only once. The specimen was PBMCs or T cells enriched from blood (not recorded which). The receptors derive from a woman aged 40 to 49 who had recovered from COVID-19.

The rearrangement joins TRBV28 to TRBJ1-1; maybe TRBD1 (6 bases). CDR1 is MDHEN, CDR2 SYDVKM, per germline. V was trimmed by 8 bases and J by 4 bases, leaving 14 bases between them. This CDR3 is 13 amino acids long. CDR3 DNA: TGTGCCAGCGGCTCAGGGGCGCCCACTGAAGCTTTCTTT. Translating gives CASGSGAPTEAFF. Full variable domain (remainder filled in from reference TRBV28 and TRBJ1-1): DVKVTQSSRYLVKRTGEKVFLECVQDMDHENMFWYRQDPGLGLRLIYFSYDVKMKEKGDIPEGYSVSREKKERFSLILESASTNQTSMYLCASGSGAPTEAFFGQGTRLTVV.

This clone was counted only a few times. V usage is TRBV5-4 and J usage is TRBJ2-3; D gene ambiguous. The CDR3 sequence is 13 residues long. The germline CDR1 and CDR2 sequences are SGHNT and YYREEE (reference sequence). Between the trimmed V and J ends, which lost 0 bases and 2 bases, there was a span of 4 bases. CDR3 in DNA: TGTGCCAGCAGCTTGGTCTACACAGATACGCAGTATTTT. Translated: CASSLVYTDTQYF.

This CDR3 reads CASIGVGISTDTQYF. The CDR3 DNA reads TGTGCCAGCATAGGGGTGGGAATATCAACAGATACGCAGTATTTT. The chain is built from TRBV28 and TRBJ2-3; maybe TRBD1 (5 bases). The V and J ends lost 7 bases and 3 bases respectively, with 17 bases between them. CDR3 size: 15 residues. CDR1 is MDHEN, CDR2 SYDVKM, per germline.

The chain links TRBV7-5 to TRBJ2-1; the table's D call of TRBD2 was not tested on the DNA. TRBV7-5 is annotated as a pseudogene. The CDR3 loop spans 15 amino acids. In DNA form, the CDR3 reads TGTGCCAGAAGCTTATCGGGAGCCCCCCACAATGAGCAGTTCTTC. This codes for CARSLSGAPHNEQFF.

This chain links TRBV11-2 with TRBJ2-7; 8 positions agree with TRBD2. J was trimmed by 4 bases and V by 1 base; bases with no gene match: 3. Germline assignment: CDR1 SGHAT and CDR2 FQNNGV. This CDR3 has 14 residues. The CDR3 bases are TGTGCCAGCAGCTTAGGACTAGCGCGATACGAGCAGTACGTC. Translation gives CASSLGLARYEQYV.

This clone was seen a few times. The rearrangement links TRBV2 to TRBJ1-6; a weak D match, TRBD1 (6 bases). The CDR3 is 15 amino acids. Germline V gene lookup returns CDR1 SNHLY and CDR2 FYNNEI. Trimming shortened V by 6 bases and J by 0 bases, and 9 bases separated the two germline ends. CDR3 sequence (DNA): TGTGCCAGCAGGCCGGACAGCTCCTATAATTCACCCCTCCACTTT. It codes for CASRPDSSYNSPLHF.

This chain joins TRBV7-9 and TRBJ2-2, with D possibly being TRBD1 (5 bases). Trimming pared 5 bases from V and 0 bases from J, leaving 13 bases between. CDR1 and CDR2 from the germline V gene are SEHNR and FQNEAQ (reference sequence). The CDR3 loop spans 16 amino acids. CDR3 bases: TGTGCCAGCAGCGTACTCACAGGAACGAACACCGGGGAGCTGTTTTTT. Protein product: CASSVLTGTNTGELFF.

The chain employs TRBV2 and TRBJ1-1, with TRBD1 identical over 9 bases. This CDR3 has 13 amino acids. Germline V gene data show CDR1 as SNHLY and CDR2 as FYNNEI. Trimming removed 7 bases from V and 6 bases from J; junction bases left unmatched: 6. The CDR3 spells CASTSDRGPEAFF. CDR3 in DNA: TGTGCCAGCACCTCGGACAGGGGACCTGAAGCTTTCTTT.

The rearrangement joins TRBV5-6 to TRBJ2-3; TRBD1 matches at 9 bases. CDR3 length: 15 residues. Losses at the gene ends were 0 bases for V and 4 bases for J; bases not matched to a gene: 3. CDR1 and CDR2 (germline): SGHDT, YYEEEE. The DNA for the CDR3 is TGTGCCAGCAGCTTGGTGGGACAGGGCGCAGATACGCAGTATTTT. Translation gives CASSLVGQGADTQYF. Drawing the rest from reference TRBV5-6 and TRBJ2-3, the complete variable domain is DAGVTQSPTHLIKTRGQQVTLRCSPKSGHDTVSWYQQALGQGPQFIFQYYEEEERQRGNFPDRFSGHQFPNYSSELNVNALLLGDSALYLCASSLVGQGADTQYFGPGTRLTVL.

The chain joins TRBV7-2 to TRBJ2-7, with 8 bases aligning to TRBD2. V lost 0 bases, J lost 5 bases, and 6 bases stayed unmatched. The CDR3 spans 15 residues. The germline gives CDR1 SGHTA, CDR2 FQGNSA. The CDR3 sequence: CASSLAGGRNNEQYF. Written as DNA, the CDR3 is TGTGCCAGCAGCTTAGCAGGCGGGAGGAATAACGAGCAGTACTTC.

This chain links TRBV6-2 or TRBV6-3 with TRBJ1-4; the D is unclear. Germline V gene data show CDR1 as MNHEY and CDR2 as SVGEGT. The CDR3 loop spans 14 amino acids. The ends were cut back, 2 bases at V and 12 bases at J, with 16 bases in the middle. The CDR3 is CASSYGGSGMQLFF. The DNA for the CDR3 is TGTGCCAGCAGTTACGGAGGGTCCGGGATGCAACTGTTTTTT.

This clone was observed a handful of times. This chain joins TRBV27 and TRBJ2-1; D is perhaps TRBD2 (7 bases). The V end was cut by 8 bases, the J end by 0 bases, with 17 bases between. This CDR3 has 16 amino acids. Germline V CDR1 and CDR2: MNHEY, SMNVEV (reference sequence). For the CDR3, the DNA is TGTGCCAGCGCGAGGGGGGGAGGGAGCTCCTACAATGAGCAGTTCTTC. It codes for CASARGGGSSYNEQFF.

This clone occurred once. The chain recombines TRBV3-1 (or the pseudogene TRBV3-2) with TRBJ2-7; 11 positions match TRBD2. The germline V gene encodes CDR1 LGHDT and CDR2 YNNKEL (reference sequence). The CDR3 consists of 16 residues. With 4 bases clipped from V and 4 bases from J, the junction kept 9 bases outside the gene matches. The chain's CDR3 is CASSPEMTSGIYEQYV. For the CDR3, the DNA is TGTGCCAGCAGCCCAGAGATGACTAGCGGGATATACGAGCAGTACGTC.

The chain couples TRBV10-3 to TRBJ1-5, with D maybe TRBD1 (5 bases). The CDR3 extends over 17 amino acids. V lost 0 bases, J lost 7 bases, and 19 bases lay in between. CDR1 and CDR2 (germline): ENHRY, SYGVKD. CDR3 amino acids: CAISESKAGGVSQPQHF. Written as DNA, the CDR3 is TGTGCCATCAGTGAGTCGAAAGCGGGGGGGGTAAGCCAGCCCCAGCATTTT.

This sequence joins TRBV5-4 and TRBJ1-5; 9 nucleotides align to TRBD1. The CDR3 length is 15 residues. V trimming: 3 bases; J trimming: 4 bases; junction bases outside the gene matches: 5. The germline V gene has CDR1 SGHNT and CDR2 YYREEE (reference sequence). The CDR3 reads CASSSGTGRNQPQHF. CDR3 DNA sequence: TGTGCCAGCAGCTCCGGGACAGGGAGGAATCAGCCCCAGCATTTT.

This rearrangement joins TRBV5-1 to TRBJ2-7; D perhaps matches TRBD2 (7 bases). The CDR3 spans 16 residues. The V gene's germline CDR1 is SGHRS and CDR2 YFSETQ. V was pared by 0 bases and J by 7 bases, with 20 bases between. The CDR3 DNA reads TGCGCCAGCAGCTTGGCGGGGAGTGGGGGGGCGCGTGAGCAGTACTTC. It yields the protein CASSLAGSGGAREQYF.

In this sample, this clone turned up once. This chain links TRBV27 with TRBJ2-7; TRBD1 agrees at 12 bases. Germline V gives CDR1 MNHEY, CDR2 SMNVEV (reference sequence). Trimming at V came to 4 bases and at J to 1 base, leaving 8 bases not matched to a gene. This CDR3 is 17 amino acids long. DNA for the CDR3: TGTGCCAGCAGTTCTTCTCCGGGACAGGGGGCTTCCTACGAGCAGTACTTC. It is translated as CASSSSPGQGASYEQYF.

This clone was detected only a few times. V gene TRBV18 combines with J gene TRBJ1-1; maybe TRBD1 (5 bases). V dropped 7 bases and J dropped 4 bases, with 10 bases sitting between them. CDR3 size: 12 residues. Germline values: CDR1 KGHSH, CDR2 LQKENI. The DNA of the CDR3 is TGTGCCAGCTTCTCGGGGGGCACTGAAGCTTTCTTT. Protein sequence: CASFSGGTEAFF.

The CDR3 spells CASSLSIGQGRYGYTF. The CDR3 DNA reads as TGTGCCAGCAGTTTATCGATTGGCCAGGGCCGCTATGGCTACACCTTC. The chain employs TRBV27 and TRBJ1-2, with D maybe TRBD1 (5 bases). V was shortened by 0 bases and J by 4 bases, with 15 bases between the two germline ends. The CDR3 extends over 16 amino acids. Germline CDR1 reads MNHEY; CDR2 reads SMNVEV (reference sequence).

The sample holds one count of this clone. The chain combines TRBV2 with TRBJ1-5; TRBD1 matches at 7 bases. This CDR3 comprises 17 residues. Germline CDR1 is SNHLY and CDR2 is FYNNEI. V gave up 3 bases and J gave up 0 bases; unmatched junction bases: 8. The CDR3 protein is CASSESTGAGSNQPQHF. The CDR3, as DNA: TGTGCCAGCAGTGAGAGCACAGGGGCCGGTAGCAATCAGCCCCAGCATTTT. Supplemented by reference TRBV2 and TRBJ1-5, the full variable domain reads EPEVTQTPSHQVTQMGQEVILRCVPISNHLYFYWYRQILGQKVEFLVSFYNNEISEKSEIFDDQFSVERPDGSNFTLKIRSTKLEDSAMYFCASSESTGAGSNQPQHFGDGTRLSIL.

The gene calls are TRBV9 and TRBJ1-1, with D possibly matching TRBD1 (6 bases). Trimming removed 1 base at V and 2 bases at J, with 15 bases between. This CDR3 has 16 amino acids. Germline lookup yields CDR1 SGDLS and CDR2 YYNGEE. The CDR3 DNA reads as TGTGCCAGCAGCGTATTCCCAGGGGATCTTAACACTGAAGCTTTCTTT. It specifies CASSVFPGDLNTEAFF.

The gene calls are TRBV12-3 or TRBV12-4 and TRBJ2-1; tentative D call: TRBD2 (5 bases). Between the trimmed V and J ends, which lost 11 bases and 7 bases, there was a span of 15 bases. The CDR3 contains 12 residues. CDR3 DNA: TGTGCCGACGGGGATAGCACGAATGAGCAGTTCTTC. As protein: CADGDSTNEQFF.